This TCR beta chain was profiled in a study of response to subunit inactivated influenza vaccine. Germline V gene sequence: CDR1 SEHNR, CDR2 FQNEAQ (reference sequence). CDR3 length: 14 amino acids. Trimming cost V 2 bases and J 9 bases, with 16 bases left between them. TCRdb passed the RT-PCR reads through MiXCR, listing each CDR3 protein once. The repertoire has about 500,000 distinct CDR3 sequences, about an eighth of them found once; the top ten carry under 15%. This receptor was identified in a man aged 45-60 years who received an inactivated influenza vaccine. The V and J genes are TRBV7-9 and TRBJ2-5; possibly TRBD2 for D (5 bases). Here the sequenced sample was PBMCs from blood, taken more than 35 days after vaccination. CDR3 sequence: CASSLRAGAGPQYF. CDR3 DNA sequence: TGTGCCAGCAGCTTAAGGGCGGGCGCGGGCCCCCAGTACTTC.